This section outlines one T cell receptor beta chain sequence together with its context. The table came from immunoSEQ multiplex PCR; TCRdb's copy has only in-frame clones and leaves some out. This sample carries 25,000 to 35,000 clones, approximately 80% of them seen once, and the ten largest clones take about 39%. This sample was taken from a study of blood T cell repertoires in COVID-19. The CDR3 runs 14 residues. CDR1 SGHRS and CDR2 YFSETQ come from the germline V gene. With 4 bases removed from V and 4 bases from J, the gap between germline ends came to 12 bases. This chain links TRBV5-1 with TRBJ1-3; unclear D gene. Sequenced: peripheral blood. The sequence was collected from a woman aged 80 or older with acute or convalescent COVID-19. The CDR3 is CASSPGSEGNTIYF. In DNA form, the CDR3 reads TGCGCCAGCAGCCCCGGGTCCGAGGGAAACACCATATATTTT.